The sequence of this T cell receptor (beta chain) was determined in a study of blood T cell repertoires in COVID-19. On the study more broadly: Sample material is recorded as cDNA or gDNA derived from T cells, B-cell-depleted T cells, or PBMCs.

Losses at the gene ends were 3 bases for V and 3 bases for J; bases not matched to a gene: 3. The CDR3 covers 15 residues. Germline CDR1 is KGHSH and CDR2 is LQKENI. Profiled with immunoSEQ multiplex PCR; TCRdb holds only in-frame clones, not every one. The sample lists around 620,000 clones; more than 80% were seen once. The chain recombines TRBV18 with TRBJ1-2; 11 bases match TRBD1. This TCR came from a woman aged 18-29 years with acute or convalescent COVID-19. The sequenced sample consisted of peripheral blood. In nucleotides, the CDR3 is TGTGCCAGCTCACCGGGACAGGGGGGACACTATGGCTACACCTTC. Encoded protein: CASSPGQGGHYGYTF.